One sample yielded the 28 T cell receptor beta chains listed below, sequenced in a study of response to subunit inactivated influenza vaccine. MiXCR, applied by TCRdb to the RT-PCR reads, yields one record per CDR3 protein. The table lists roughly 650,000 distinct CDR3 sequences, less than 20% of them singletons, with more than 9% in the top ten. The material was PBMCs from blood, obtained about 12 days after vaccination. Receptors were obtained from a man in his forties or fifties who received an inactivated influenza vaccine.

CDR3 nucleotides: TGTGCCAGCAGCACGAGAATACCAGGCACAGATACGCAGTATTTT. Its translation: CASSTRIPGTDTQYF. This chain uses TRBV7-2 with TRBJ2-3; D unclear. Germline CDR1 is SGHTA and CDR2 is FQGNSA. The CDR3 is 15 residues long. Trimming removed 5 bases from V and 1 base from J, with 13 bases in between.

Only a few counts were recorded for this clonotype. V usage is TRBV20-1 and J usage is TRBJ2-7; the match to TRBD1 covers 10 bases. Germline V gene sequence: CDR1 DFQATT, CDR2 SNEGSKA (reference sequence). The V segment lost 5 bases and the J segment 6 bases; nucleotides outside the gene matches: 7. The CDR3 loop spans 13 amino acids. The CDR3 coding sequence is TGCAGTGCTTTAGACAGGGGGCCCGCCGAGCAGTACTTC. Translated: CSALDRGPAEQYF.

CDR3 coding DNA: TGCAGTGCTTTACGGGGGCCTTCCTACAATGAGCAGTTCTTC. Its protein is CSALRGPSYNEQFF. The V call is TRBV20-1, the J call TRBJ2-1; D may match TRBD1 or TRBD2 (6 bases each). V gave up 5 bases and J gave up 1 base, with 12 bases separating them. The CDR3 loop spans 14 amino acids. Germline lookup yields CDR1 DFQATT and CDR2 SNEGSKA (reference sequence).

This clonotype came up a few times. V gene TRBV2 combines with J gene TRBJ2-1; possible D gene TRBD1, 6 bases. The V end lost 6 bases, the J end lost 2 bases, and 14 bases lay between the germline ends. The germline gives CDR1 SNHLY, CDR2 FYNNEI. The CDR3 totals 15 residues. CDR3 DNA: TGTGCCAGCAGACAGGGCCCCACGACCTACAATGAGCAGTTCTTC. Protein sequence: CASRQGPTTYNEQFF. Based on the CDR3 plus reference TRBV2 and TRBJ2-1, the full variable domain is EPEVTQTPSHQVTQMGQEVILRCVPISNHLYFYWYRQILGQKVEFLVSFYNNEISEKSEIFDDQFSVERPDGSNFTLKIRSTKLEDSAMYFCASRQGPTTYNEQFFGPGTRLTVL.

This chain connects TRBV20-1 to TRBJ2-7; 9 nucleotides align to TRBD2. The length of the CDR3 is 15 residues. The germline gives CDR1 DFQATT, CDR2 SNEGSKA (reference sequence). The junction had 8 bases not matched to a gene; V was cut back by 0 bases and J by 5 bases. In nucleotides, the CDR3 is TGCAGTGCTAGAGATTGGGGACTAGCTCGCGACGAGCAGTACTTC. It translates to CSARDWGLARDEQYF.

This clonotype has just a few counts. This sequence joins TRBV6-5 and TRBJ1-5; TRBD1 aligns across 10 bases. Germline CDR1 and CDR2: MNHEY and SVGAGI. The CDR3 contains 15 residues. Trimming at V came to 5 bases and at J to 2 bases, leaving 3 bases not matched to a gene. The CDR3 DNA is TGTGCCAGCAGTCACGACAGGGGGCGCAATCAGCCCCAGCATTTT. The encoded protein is CASSHDRGRNQPQHF.

This clonotype was counted between two and nine times. The chain links TRBV18 to TRBJ2-7; D gene unclear. The germline CDR1 and CDR2 sequences are KGHSH and LQKENI. V was trimmed by 5 bases and J by 4 bases, leaving 9 bases between them. The CDR3 is 12 residues long. CDR3 nucleotides: TGTGCCAGCTCATCCCAAGAGTACGAGCAGTACTTC. Its protein is CASSSQEYEQYF.

In its sample, this clonotype was seen a few times. The chain has TRBV5-5 and TRBJ2-3; D might be TRBD1 or TRBD2, each matching 5 bases. The CDR3 is 15 residues long. CDR1 is SGHKS and CDR2 is YYEKEE in the germline V gene (reference sequence). With 1 base removed from V and 2 bases from J, the gap between germline ends came to 11 bases. CDR3 DNA sequence: TGTGCCAGCAGCTTGCTAGGGACCCTCACAGATACGCAGTATTTT. It specifies CASSLLGTLTDTQYF.

V is TRBV12-3 or TRBV12-4 and J is TRBJ2-1; 13 bases map to TRBD2. This CDR3 has 13 residues. V lost 4 bases, J lost 15 bases, and 6 bases stayed unmatched. Written as DNA, the CDR3 is TGTGCCAGCAGTTCGACTAGCGGGGGGCGGAGGTTCTTC. The encoded protein is CASSSTSGGRRFF.

This sequence joins TRBV20-1 and TRBJ2-2; TRBD2 agrees at 9 bases. The J segment lost 2 bases and the V segment lost 5 bases, leaving 9 bases of the junction unmatched. Germline assignment: CDR1 DFQATT and CDR2 SNEGSKA (reference sequence). The CDR3 is 16 residues long. The CDR3 nucleotides are TGCAGTGCTGAGGTCCTAGCGGGACCTAACACCGGGGAGCTGTTTTTT. Its protein product is CSAEVLAGPNTGELFF.

This clonotype was counted a few times. The chain uses TRBV5-1 and TRBJ2-7; 7 bases are a match to TRBD1. The CDR3 consists of 14 residues. V shed 8 bases and J 4 bases; nucleotides not matched to a gene: 12. Germline lookup yields CDR1 SGHRS and CDR2 YFSETQ. For the CDR3, the DNA is TGCGCCAGTTCACAACCGGGACAGATGTACGAGCAGTACTTC. It is translated as CASSQPGQMYEQYF.

This clonotype was detected only a few times. V is TRBV20-1 and J is TRBJ2-5, with 9 bases matching TRBD1. The CDR3 is 13 amino acids. Germline lookup yields CDR1 DFQATT and CDR2 SNEGSKA (reference sequence). The ends lost 6 bases at V and 4 bases at J; junction bases unmatched: 6. Here the CDR3 DNA reads TGCAGTGCCCACAGGGGGCTTGGAGAGACCCAGTACTTC. This sequence encodes CSAHRGLGETQYF.

This clonotype was counted only a few times. The chain recombines TRBV3-1 with TRBJ2-2; D not resolved. Germline V gene data show CDR1 as LGHDT and CDR2 as YNNKEL (reference sequence). With 2 bases removed from V and 7 bases from J, the gap between germline ends came to 11 bases. This CDR3 region has 14 residues. CDR3 sequence reads: CASSQNQPSGELFF. The CDR3 nucleotides are TGTGCCAGCAGCCAAAATCAGCCCAGCGGGGAGCTGTTTTTT.

The table lists this clonotype with a few counts. The gene calls are TRBV29-1 and TRBJ2-3; the D call may be TRBD1 or TRBD2 (5 bases each). The CDR3 spans 14 residues. Germline values: CDR1 SQVTM, CDR2 ANQGSEA. V was shortened by 5 bases and J by 2 bases, with 14 bases between the two germline ends. The CDR3 region is CSVRQRGSTDTQYF. DNA for the CDR3: TGCAGCGTTCGACAGAGAGGGTCCACAGATACGCAGTATTTT.

V usage is TRBV29-1 and J usage is TRBJ2-5; TRBD2 matches 9 bases. V shed 4 bases, J shed 4 bases, and the junction held 7 bases outside the gene matches. CDR3 size: 14 residues. Germline CDR1 reads SQVTM; CDR2 reads ANQGSEA. The DNA of the CDR3 is TGCAGCGTTGCCCCTCTTAGCGGGGGAGAGACCCAGTACTTC. Its protein product is CSVAPLSGGETQYF.

The gene calls are TRBV29-1 and TRBJ2-7, with D uncertain. Trimming cost V 4 bases and J 3 bases, with 7 bases left between them. The CDR3 is 11 amino acids. The germline V gene has CDR1 SQVTM and CDR2 ANQGSEA. The CDR3 region is CSVARNYEQYF. The CDR3 nucleotides are TGCAGCGTTGCGAGGAACTACGAGCAGTACTTC.

The CDR3 bases are TGTGCCAGCAGCCCTGTCCCCGGACTAGTCGCAGATACGCAGTATTTT. Translation: CASSPVPGLVADTQYF. The chain has TRBV3-1 and TRBJ2-3; 7 nucleotides line up with TRBD2. The CDR3 sequence is 16 residues long. Trimming removed 4 bases from V and 4 bases from J; junction bases left unmatched: 11. Germline CDR1 is LGHDT and CDR2 is YNNKEL (reference sequence).

The chain uses TRBV4-3 and TRBJ2-1, with TRBD2 matching over 8 bases. Germline values: CDR1 LGHNA, CDR2 YSLEER. V lost 0 bases to trimming and J lost 8 bases; unmatched junction nucleotides: 12. This CDR3 spans 17 amino acids. The CDR3 coding sequence is TGCGCCAGCAGCCAAGATGGGTCGGGAGGGACGTCCGATGAGCAGTTCTTC. Protein product: CASSQDGSGGTSDEQFF.

V and J are TRBV5-3 and TRBJ2-6, with 8 bases that match TRBD2. TRBV5-3 is identified as an open reading frame with a role that is uncertain. Trimming took 0 bases from V and 0 from J; bases not matched to a gene: 8. This CDR3 contains 19 residues. The CDR3 spells CARSLGALAGSSGANVLTF. As DNA, the CDR3 is TGTGCCAGAAGCTTGGGAGCTCTAGCGGGTAGCTCTGGGGCCAACGTCCTGACTTTC.

Details on this clonotype: Since a much larger clone is just one base distant, this may be a read error. The chain combines TRBV7-2 with TRBJ2-3, with 9 nucleotides matching TRBD2. With V trimmed by 8 bases and J by 2 bases, 2 bases remained unmatched. The CDR3 runs 13 residues. Germline V gives CDR1 SGHTA, CDR2 FQGNSA. The chain's CDR3 is CASRGGATDTQYF. CDR3 in DNA: TGTGCCAGCCGCGGGGGGGCCACAGATACGCAGTATTTT.

The J gene is TRBJ2-3, the V gene TRBV6-5; perhaps TRBD2 as D (6 bases). The CDR3 consists of 16 residues. Trimming left V 0 bases short and J 0 bases short, with 10 bases between. Germline assignment: CDR1 MNHEY and CDR2 SVGAGI. The CDR3 sequence is CASSYSWRDSTDTQYF. In DNA, the CDR3 is TGTGCCAGCAGTTACTCTTGGCGGGATAGCACAGATACGCAGTATTTT.

The rearrangement links TRBV5-1 to TRBJ2-7, with D possibly being TRBD1 or TRBD2 (5 bases each). The CDR3 covers 16 residues. From germline, CDR1 is SGHRS and CDR2 YFSETQ. V was trimmed by 4 bases and J by 5 bases, leaving 22 bases between them. CDR3 amino acids: CASSDHERDGRNEQYF. The CDR3 bases are TGCGCCAGCAGCGATCATGAACGGGACGGTAGGAACGAGCAGTACTTC.

This clonotype was observed at least ten times. The rearrangement joins TRBV10-1 to TRBJ1-1; possibly TRBD1 for D (6 bases). The CDR3 is 14 residues long. V lost 3 bases, J lost 0 bases, and 8 bases lay in between. Germline assignment: CDR1 WNHNN and CDR2 SYGVQD (reference sequence). CDR3 loop: CASSEGQMNTEAFF. The CDR3 coding sequence is TGCGCCAGCAGTGAAGGACAGATGAACACTGAAGCTTTCTTT.

The chain joins TRBV12-3 or TRBV12-4 to TRBJ2-5; D may correspond to TRBD1 or TRBD2 (5 bases each). The V end lost 6 bases, the J end lost 7 bases, and 15 bases lay between the germline ends. The CDR3 contains 13 residues. The CDR3 reads CASSWGPTSTQYF. The CDR3 DNA follows: TGTGCCAGCAGCTGGGGACCGACTTCGACCCAGTACTTC.

This clonotype was counted ten times or more. The rearrangement joins TRBV7-8 to TRBJ1-2, with 7 bases matching TRBD1. The CDR3 has 14 residues. Germline lookup yields CDR1 SGHVS and CDR2 FQNEAQ. The V gene end was trimmed by 4 bases and the J gene end by 0 bases; junction bases not matched to a gene: 2. In DNA, the CDR3 is TGTGCCAGCAGCTATGGGACAGCTAACTATGGCTACACCTTC. This gives the protein CASSYGTANYGYTF.

This clonotype has at least ten counts. The chain carries TRBV18 and TRBJ1-2; 7 bases are a match to TRBD1. The CDR3 loop spans 13 amino acids. After removal of 8 bases from V and 3 bases from J, the junction contained 6 bases not matched to a gene. CDR1 and CDR2 from the germline V gene are KGHSH and LQKENI. Here the CDR3 DNA reads TGTGCCAGCAGCCGACAGGGCGACTATGGCTACACCTTC. Translating gives CASSRQGDYGYTF. Full variable domain (remainder filled in from reference TRBV18 and TRBJ1-2): NAGVMQNPRHLVRRRGQEARLRCSPMKGHSHVYWYRQLPEEGLKFMVYLQKENIIDESGMPKERFSAEFPKEGPSILRIQQVVRGDSAAYFCASSRQGDYGYTFGSGTRLTVV.

This clonotype was detected ten times or more. The chain joins TRBV10-2 to TRBJ2-7; D is undetermined. Trimming removed 4 bases at V and 3 bases at J, with 7 bases between. CDR3 size: 12 residues. Germline-derived CDR1 and CDR2 are WSHSY and SAAADI. CDR3 DNA sequence: TGCGCCAGCAGTGTTTTCAGCTACGAGCAGTACTTC. Its translation is CASSVFSYEQYF.

This clonotype was counted between two and nine times. This chain connects TRBV4-2 to TRBJ2-2, with no clear D. V lost 3 bases, J lost 9 bases, and 11 bases lay in between. CDR3 length: 13 amino acids. From germline, CDR1 is LGHNA and CDR2 YNFKEQ. The DNA for the CDR3 is TGTGCCAGCAGCCACGCCGGAAGAAGGGAGCTGTTTTTT. This translates into CASSHAGRRELFF.